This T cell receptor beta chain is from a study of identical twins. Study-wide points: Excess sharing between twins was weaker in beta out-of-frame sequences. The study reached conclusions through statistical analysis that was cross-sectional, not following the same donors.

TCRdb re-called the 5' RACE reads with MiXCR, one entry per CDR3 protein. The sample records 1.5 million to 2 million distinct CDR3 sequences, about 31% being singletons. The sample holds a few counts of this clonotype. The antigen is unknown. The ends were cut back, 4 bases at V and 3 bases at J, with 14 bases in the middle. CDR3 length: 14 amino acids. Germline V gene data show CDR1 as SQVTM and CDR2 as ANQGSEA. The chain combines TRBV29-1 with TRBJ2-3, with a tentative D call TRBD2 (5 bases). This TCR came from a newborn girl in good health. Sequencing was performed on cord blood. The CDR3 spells CSVGAKEVTDTQYF. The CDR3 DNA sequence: TGCAGCGTTGGGGCCAAGGAGGTTACAGATACGCAGTATTTT.